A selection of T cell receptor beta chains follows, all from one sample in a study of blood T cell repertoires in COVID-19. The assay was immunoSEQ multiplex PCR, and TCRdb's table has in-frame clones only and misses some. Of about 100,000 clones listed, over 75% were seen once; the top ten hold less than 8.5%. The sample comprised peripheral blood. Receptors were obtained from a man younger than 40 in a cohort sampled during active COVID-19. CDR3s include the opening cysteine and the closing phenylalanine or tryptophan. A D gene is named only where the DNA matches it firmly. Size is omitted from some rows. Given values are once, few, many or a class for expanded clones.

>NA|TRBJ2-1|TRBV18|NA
CASSPRIAVDNEQFF
TGTGCCAGCTCACCGAGAATAGCGGTGGACAATGAGCAGTTCTTC
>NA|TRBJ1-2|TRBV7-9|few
CASSAGSNGYTF
TGTGCCAGCAGCGCAGGATCAAATGGCTACACCTTC
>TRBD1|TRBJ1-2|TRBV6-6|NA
CASSSGTALIYGYTF
TGTGCCAGCAGTTCCGGGACAGCCCTGATCTATGGCTACACCTTC
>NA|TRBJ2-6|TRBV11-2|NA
CASSFRTAPSSGANVLTF
TGTGCCAGCAGCTTCAGGACAGCTCCGAGCTCTGGGGCCAACGTCCTGACTTTC
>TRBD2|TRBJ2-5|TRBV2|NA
CASSYGTSRFETQYF
TGTGCCAGCAGTTATGGGACTAGCAGATTTGAGACCCAGTACTTC
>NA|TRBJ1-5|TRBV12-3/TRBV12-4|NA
CASSFGGTQPQHF
TGTGCCAGCAGTTTTGGGGGCACTCAGCCCCAGCATTTT
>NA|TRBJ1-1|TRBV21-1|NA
CASSIKEYSGFRTEAFF
TGTGCCAGCAGCATAAAAGAGTACTCAGGGTTCCGCACTGAAGCTTTCTTT
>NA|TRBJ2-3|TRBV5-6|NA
CASSLVGSVRDTDTQYF
TGTGCCAGCAGCTTGGTAGGGAGCGTAAGGGACACAGATACGCAGTATTTT
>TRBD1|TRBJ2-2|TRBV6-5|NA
CASTHTGANTGELFF
TGTGCCAGCACTCACACAGGGGCGAACACCGGGGAGCTGTTTTTT
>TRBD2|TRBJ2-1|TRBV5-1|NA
CASSLSTSGGDNEQFF
TGCGCCAGCAGCTTGTCCACTAGCGGGGGGGACAATGAGCAGTTCTTC
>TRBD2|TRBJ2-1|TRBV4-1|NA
CASSRGGLAGFNEQFF
TGCGCCAGCAGCCGAGGGGGACTAGCGGGGTTCAATGAGCAGTTCTTC
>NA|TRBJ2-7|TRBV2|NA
CASNLDSSYEQYF
TGTGCCAGCAACCTGGACAGTTCCTACGAGCAGTACTTC
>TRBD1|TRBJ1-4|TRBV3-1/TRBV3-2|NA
CASSQVHRGLELFF
TGTGCCAGCAGCCAAGTTCACAGGGGGCTAGAACTGTTTTTT
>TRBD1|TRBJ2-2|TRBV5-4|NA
CASTLGGGTNTGELFF
TGTGCCAGCACCTTAGGGGGCGGAACGAACACCGGGGAGCTGTTTTTT
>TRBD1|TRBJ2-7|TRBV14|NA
CASSQYLDRVREQYF
TGTGCCAGCAGCCAATACCTGGACAGGGTACGGGAGCAGTACTTC
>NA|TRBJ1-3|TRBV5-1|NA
CASSLDRNTIYF
TGCGCCAGCAGCCTGGACAGAAACACCATATATTTT
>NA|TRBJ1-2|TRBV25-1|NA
CASSGEGRRGYTF
TGTGCCAGCAGTGGGGAGGGCCGTAGGGGCTACACCTTC
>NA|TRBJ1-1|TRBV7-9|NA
CASSLQNTEAFF
TGTGCCAGCAGCTTACAAAACACTGAAGCTTTCTTT
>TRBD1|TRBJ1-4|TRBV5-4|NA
CASSLGAGTGSEKLFF
TGTGCCAGCAGCTTGGGGGCCGGGACAGGGAGTGAAAAACTGTTTTTT
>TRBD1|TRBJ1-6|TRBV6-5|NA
CASRFGGGDGTPLHF
TGTGCCAGCAGATTCGGAGGGGGCGATGGAACCCCCCTCCACTTT
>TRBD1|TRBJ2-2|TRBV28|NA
CASRGTGLGTGELFF
TGTGCCAGCAGGGGGACAGGGCTGGGAACCGGGGAGCTGTTTTTT
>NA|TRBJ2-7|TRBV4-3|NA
CASSQTTPSYEQYF
TGCGCCAGCAGCCAAACAACACCTTCCTACGAGCAGTACTTC
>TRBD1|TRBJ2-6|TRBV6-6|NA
CASRQGLGGANVLTF
TGTGCCAGTCGACAGGGTTTGGGTGGGGCCAACGTCCTGACTTTC
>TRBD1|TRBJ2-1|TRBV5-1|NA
CASNPTGTGVNEQFF
TGCGCCAGCAACCCGACCGGGACAGGGGTCAATGAGCAGTTCTTC
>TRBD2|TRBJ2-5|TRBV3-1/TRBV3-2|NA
CASSQEKTSGEETQYF
TGTGCCAGCAGCCAAGAAAAAACTAGCGGGGAAGAGACCCAGTACTTC
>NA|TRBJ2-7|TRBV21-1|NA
CASIPQGLLAGVGYEQYF
TGTGCCAGCATACCACAGGGCCTCCTGGCGGGGGTAGGCTACGAGCAGTACTTC
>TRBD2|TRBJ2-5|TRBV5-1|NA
CASSLPGGGETQYF
TGCGCCAGCAGCTTGCCGGGGGGAGGTGAGACCCAGTACTTC
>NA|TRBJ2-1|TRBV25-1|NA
CASSVNRRGTPNEQFF
TGTGCCAGCAGTGTAAACAGGAGGGGAACTCCGAATGAGCAGTTCTTC
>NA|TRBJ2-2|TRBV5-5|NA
CASSLVGRVSTGELFF
TGTGCCAGCAGCTTGGTTGGCAGGGTGAGCACCGGGGAGCTGTTTTTT
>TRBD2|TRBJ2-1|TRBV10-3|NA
CAISESKGSGGAVF
TGTGCCATCAGTGAGTCTAAAGGTAGCGGGGGGGCTGTCTTC
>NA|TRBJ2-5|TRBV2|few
CASSETRQSQETQYF
TGTGCCAGCAGCGAGACTAGACAGTCACAAGAGACCCAGTACTTC
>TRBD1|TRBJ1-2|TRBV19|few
CASSIGQGITGYTF
TGTGCCAGTAGTATCGGACAGGGTATAACTGGCTACACCTTC
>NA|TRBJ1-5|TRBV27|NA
CASSLMAGDQPQHF
TGTGCCAGCAGTTTAATGGCAGGGGATCAGCCCCAGCATTTT
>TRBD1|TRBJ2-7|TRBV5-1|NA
CASSFDRGYEQYF
TGCGCCAGCAGCTTCGACAGGGGTTACGAGCAGTACTTC
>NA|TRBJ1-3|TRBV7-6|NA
CASSPTGGSGNTIYF
TGTGCCAGCAGCCCGACGGGGGGCTCTGGAAACACCATATATTTT
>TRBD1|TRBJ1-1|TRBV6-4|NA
CASSDRGNTEAFF
TGTGCCAGCAGCGACAGGGGTAACACTGAAGCTTTCTTT
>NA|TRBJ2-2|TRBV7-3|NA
CASTEQPNTGELFF
TGTGCCAGCACCGAACAGCCTAACACCGGGGAGCTGTTTTTT
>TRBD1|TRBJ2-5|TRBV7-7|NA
CASSLGQGIETQYF
TGTGCCAGCAGCCTGGGACAGGGAATAGAGACCCAGTACTTC
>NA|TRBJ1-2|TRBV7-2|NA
CASSLGNRVLFYGYTF
TGTGCCAGCAGCTTAGGGAACAGAGTACTTTTCTATGGCTACACCTTC
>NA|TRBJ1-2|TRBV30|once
CAWSVSGQSMAF
TGTGCCTGGAGTGTATCAGGGCAATCTATGGCCTTC
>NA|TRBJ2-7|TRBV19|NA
CASSMHRDYEQYF
TGTGCCAGTAGTATGCACAGGGACTACGAGCAGTACTTC
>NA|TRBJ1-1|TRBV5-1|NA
CASSLAKWPINTEAFF
TGCGCCAGCAGCTTGGCCAAGTGGCCGATCAACACTGAAGCTTTCTTT
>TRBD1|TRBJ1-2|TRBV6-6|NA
CASSPARTGDYGYTF
TGTGCCAGCAGTCCCGCCCGGACAGGGGACTATGGCTACACCTTC
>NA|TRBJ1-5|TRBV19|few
CATSRGRVGDQPQHF
TGTGCCACCAGTAGGGGCAGGGTTGGTGATCAGCCCCAGCATTTT
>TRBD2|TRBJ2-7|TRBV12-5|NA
CASAGGVTGSSYEQYF
TGTGCTAGTGCGGGGGGGGTGACGGGCTCCTCGTACGAGCAGTACTTC
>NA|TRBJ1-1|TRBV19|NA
CASSLRGSRTEAFF
TGTGCCAGTAGTTTGAGGGGGTCTCGGACTGAAGCTTTCTTT
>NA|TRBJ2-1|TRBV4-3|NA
CASSQDRNSYNEQFF
TGCGCCAGCAGCCAAGACAGGAACTCCTACAATGAGCAGTTCTTC